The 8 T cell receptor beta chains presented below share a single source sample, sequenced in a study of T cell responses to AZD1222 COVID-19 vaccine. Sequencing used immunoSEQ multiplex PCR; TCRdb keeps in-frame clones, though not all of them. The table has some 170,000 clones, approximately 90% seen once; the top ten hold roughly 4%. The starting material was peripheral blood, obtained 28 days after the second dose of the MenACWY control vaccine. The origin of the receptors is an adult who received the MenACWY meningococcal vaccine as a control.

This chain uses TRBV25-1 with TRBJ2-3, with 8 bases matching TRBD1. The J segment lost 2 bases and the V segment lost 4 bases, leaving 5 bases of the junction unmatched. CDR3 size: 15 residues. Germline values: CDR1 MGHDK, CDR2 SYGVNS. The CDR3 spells CASSAETGVTDTQYF. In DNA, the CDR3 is TGTGCCAGCAGTGCAGAGACAGGGGTCACAGATACGCAGTATTTT.

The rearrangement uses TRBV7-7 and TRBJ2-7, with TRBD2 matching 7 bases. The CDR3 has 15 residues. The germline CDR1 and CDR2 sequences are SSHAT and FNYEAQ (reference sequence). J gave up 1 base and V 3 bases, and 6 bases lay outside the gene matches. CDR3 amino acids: CASSLGGSGSYEQYF. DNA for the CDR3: TGTGCCAGCAGCTTGGGGGGGTCTGGGTCCTACGAGCAGTACTTC. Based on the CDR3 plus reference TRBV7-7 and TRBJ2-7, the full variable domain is GAGVSQSPRYKVTKRGQDVTLRCDPISSHATLYWYQQALGQGPEFLTYFNYEAQPDKSGLPSDRFSAERPEGSISTLTIQRTEQRDSAMYRCASSLGGSGSYEQYFGPGTRLTVT.

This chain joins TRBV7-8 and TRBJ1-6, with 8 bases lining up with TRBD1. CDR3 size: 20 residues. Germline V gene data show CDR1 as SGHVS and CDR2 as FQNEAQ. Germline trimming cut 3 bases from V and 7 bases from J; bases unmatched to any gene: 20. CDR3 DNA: TGTGCCAGCAGCTTTTCCCCTTTCCCTGGACAGGGCAAGTTCAATTCACCCCTCCACTTT. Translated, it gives CASSFSPFPGQGKFNSPLHF.

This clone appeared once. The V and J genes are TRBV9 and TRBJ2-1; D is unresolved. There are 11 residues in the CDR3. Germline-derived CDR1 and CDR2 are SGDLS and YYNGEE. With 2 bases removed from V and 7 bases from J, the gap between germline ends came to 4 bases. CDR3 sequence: CASSVNNEQFF. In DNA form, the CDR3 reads TGTGCCAGCAGCGTGAATAATGAGCAGTTCTTC. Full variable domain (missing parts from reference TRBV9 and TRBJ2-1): DSGVTQTPKHLITATGQRVTLRCSPRSGDLSVYWYQQSLDQGLQFLIQYYNGEERAKGNILERFSAQQFPDLHSELNLSSLELGDSALYFCASSVNNEQFFGPGTRLTVL.

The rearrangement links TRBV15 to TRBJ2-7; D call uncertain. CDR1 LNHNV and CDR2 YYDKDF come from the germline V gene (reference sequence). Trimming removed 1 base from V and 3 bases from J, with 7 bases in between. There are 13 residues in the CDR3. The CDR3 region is CATSRVNGYEQYF. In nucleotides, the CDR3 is TGTGCCACCAGCAGAGTCAATGGCTACGAGCAGTACTTC.

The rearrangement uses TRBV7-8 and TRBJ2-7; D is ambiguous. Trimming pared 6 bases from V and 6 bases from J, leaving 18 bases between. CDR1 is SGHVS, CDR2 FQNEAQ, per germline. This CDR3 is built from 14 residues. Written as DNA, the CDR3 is TGTGCCAGCAGGGCCCGGGTCCCTAGAAGCGAGCAGTACTTC. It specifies CASRARVPRSEQYF. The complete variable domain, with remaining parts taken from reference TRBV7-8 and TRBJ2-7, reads GAGVSQSPRYKVAKRGQDVALRCDPISGHVSLFWYQQALGQGPEFLTYFQNEAQLDKSGLPSDRFFAERPEGSVSTLKIQRTQQEDSAVYLCASRARVPRSEQYFGPGTRLTVT.

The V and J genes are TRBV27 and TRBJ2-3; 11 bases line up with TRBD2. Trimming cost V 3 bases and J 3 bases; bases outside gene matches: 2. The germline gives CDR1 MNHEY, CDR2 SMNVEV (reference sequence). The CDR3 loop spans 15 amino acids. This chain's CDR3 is CASSFSSGRTDTQYF. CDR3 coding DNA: TGTGCCAGCAGTTTCTCTAGCGGGAGGACAGATACGCAGTATTTT.

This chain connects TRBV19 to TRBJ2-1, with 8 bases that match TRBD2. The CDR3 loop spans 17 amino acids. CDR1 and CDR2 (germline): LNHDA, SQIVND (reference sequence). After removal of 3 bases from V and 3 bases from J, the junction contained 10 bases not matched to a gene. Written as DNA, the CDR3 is TGTGCCAGTAGTATGCCCAGGGAGGGACTAGACTACAATGAGCAGTTCTTC. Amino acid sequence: CASSMPREGLDYNEQFF.